This T cell receptor (beta chain) was sequenced for a study of a mutant IDH1 vaccine in newly diagnosed glioma. Looking at the study overall: With temozolomide cycles, or 4-6 weeks after radiotherapy alone, vaccination was started.

Time point meaning: week 35, safety follow-up. Every vaccination contained 300 ug of the mutant IDH1 20-mer peptide and was paired with topical imiquimod. Details on this clone: Its antigen is not identified.

Germline loops: CDR1 MNHEY, CDR2 SVGAGI. This CDR3 has 15 amino acids. V was clipped by 0 bases and J by 6 bases, with 12 bases between them. Profiled with immunoSEQ multiplex PCR; TCRdb holds only in-frame clones, not every one. The sample lists tens of thousands of clones; 81% were seen once. The sequencing used PBMCs, collected from a glioma patient whose treatment included an IDH1 peptide vaccine. The TCR comes from a middle-aged woman with glioma. Some clones in this sample may be carry-over from other donors' samples. The chain uses TRBV6-5 and TRBJ2-4; tentatively, D is TRBD1 (7 bases). CDR3 nucleotides: TGTGCCAGCAGTTACTCCGGCAGGGGGGCAAACATTCAGTACTTC. Residues: CASSYSGRGANIQYF.